Each of the 5 T cell receptor beta chains below was sequenced from the same sample in a study of blood T cell repertoires in COVID-19. Sequenced by immunoSEQ multiplex PCR; TCRdb stores in-frame clones only, minus some. The data show about 210,000 clones, with about nine tenths seen just once and over 2% held by the top ten. Sequencing used PBMCs or T cells enriched from blood (not recorded which). The receptors shown here come from a woman in her thirties or forties with acute COVID-19.

The chain has TRBV6-5 and TRBJ1-1; D uncertain. V was pared by 4 bases and J by 5 bases, with 11 bases between. Germline assignment: CDR1 MNHEY and CDR2 SVGAGI. The CDR3 is 13 amino acids. CDR3 sequence reads: CASSSTRNTEAFF. In nucleotides, the CDR3 is TGTGCCAGCAGTTCAACCAGAAATACTGAAGCTTTCTTT.

This clone was seen only a few times. This sequence joins TRBV25-1 and TRBJ2-1; 7 nucleotides agree with TRBD2. CDR3 size: 12 residues. The V gene's germline CDR1 is MGHDK and CDR2 SYGVNS. Unmatched junction bases numbered 5, after V lost 6 bases and J lost 9 bases. In nucleotides, the CDR3 is TGTGCCAGCAGGGGGGGGAGTTTTGAGCAGTTCTTC. Translation: CASRGGSFEQFF. Supplemented by reference TRBV25-1 and TRBJ2-1, the full variable domain reads EADIYQTPRYLVIGTGKKITLECSQTMGHDKMYWYQQDPGMELHLIHYSYGVNSTEKGDLSSESTVSRIRTEHFPLTLESARPSHTSQYLCASRGGSFEQFFGPGTRLTVL.

The chain uses TRBV5-4 and TRBJ2-7; D might be TRBD2 (6 bases). Trimming left V 9 bases short and J 9 bases short, with 22 bases between. The CDR3 sequence is 13 residues long. The V gene's germline CDR1 is SGHNT and CDR2 YYREEE (reference sequence). The DNA for the CDR3 is TGTGCCACCCGGCAGGCCGGGGGAGCGAGGCAGTACGTC. It codes for CATRQAGGARQYV.

V gene TRBV12-3 or TRBV12-4 combines with J gene TRBJ2-2; no clear D gene. Trimming took 2 bases from V and 6 from J, leaving 4 bases between them. This CDR3 comprises 12 residues. The CDR3 loop reads CASSLRAGELFF. In nucleotides, the CDR3 is TGTGCCAGCAGTTTAAGAGCCGGGGAGCTGTTTTTT.

The chain uses TRBV5-4 and TRBJ2-1; 8 nucleotides match TRBD2. V was clipped by 6 bases and J by 5 bases; unmatched bases: 7. CDR3 length: 14 amino acids. Germline V lookup: CDR1 SGHNT, CDR2 YYREEE (reference sequence). The CDR3 reads CASNTGGSHNEQFF. In DNA form, the CDR3 reads TGTGCCAGCAATACGGGGGGGTCCCACAATGAGCAGTTCTTC.